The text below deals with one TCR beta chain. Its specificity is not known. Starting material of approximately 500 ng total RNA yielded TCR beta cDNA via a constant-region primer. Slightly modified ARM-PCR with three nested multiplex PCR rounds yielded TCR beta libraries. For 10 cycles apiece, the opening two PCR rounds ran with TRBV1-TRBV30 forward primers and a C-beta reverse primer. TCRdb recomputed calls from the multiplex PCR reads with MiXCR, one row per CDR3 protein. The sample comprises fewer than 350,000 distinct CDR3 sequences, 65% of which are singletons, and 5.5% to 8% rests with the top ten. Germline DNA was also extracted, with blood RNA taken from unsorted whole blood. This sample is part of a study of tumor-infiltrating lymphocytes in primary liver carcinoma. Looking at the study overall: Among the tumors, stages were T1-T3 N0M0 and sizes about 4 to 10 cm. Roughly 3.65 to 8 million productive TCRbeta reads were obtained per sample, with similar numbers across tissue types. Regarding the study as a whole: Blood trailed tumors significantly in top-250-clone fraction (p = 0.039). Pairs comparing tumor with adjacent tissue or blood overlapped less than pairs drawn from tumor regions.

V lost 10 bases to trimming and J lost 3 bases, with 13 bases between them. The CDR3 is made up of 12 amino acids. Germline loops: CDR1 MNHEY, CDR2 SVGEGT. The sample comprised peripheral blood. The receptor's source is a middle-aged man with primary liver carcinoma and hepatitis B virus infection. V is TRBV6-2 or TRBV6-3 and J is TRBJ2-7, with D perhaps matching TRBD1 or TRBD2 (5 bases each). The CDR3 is CATSWDGYEQYF. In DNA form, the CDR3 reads TGTGCCACCTCCTGGGACGGCTACGAGCAGTACTTC.